This TCR beta chain was sequenced for a study of blood T cells in healthy people across ages. Germline values: CDR1 PRHDT, CDR2 FYEKMQ (reference sequence). Trimming took 4 bases from V and 2 from J; bases not matched to a gene: 4. The CDR3 contains 15 residues. Primers used in a second PCR of about 6 to 11 cycles were a sample-barcoded 5' primer and a J-beta primer mix. MiXCR, run by TCRdb on the 5' RACE reads, gives a single entry per CDR3 protein. The table lists roughly 800,000 distinct CDR3 sequences, about three fifths of them singletons. Sequences were obtained from blood. This clonotype originated in a man younger than 45 in good health. This chain uses TRBV13 with TRBJ2-2; 7 bases map to TRBD1. The CDR3 DNA reads TGTGCCAGCAGCTCGACAGGGTATAACACCGGGGAGCTGTTTTTT. This gives the protein CASSSTGYNTGELFF.